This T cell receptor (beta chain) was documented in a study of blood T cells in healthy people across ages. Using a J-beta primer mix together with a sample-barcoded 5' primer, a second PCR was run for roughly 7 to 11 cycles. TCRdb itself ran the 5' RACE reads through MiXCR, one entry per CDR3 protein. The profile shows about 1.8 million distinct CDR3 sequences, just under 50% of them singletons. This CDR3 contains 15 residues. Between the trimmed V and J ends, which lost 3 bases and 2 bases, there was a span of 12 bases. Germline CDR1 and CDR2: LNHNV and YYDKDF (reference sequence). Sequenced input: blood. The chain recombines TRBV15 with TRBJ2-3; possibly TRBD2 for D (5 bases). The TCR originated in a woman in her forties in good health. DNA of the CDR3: TGTGCCACCAGCAGTACCCGGGGTACCACAGATACGCAGTATTTT. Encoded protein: CATSSTRGTTDTQYF.